This T cell receptor (beta chain) was retrieved from a study of shared clonotypes between healthy human individuals. The ends lost 1 base at V and 1 base at J; junction bases unmatched: 3. The V gene's germline CDR1 is SGHDN and CDR2 FVKESK. The CDR3 has 15 amino acids. Investigators divided CD4+ cells into CD45RA+ naive and CD45RA-negative memory subsets. Clones were read by immunoSEQ multiplex PCR, and TCRdb kept only the in-frame ones, dropping some. This table has about 2 million clones, approximately 95% appearing once. This clonotype was sampled from a man aged 18 to 29 in good health. The chain uses TRBV14 and TRBJ1-2, with 7 bases lining up with TRBD1. The specimen sequenced was naive CD4+ T cells sorted from blood. Subset here: CD45RA+ positively selected. CDR3 coding DNA: TGTGCCAGCAGCCAAGTAGGGGGCAGTAACTATGGCTACACCTTC. Its protein product is CASSQVGGSNYGYTF.